The present T cell receptor (beta chain) was sequenced within a study of blood T cell repertoires in COVID-19. In the study's own analysis: Scientists estimated how many nucleated cells there were by amplifying reference gene primers. Clones were read by immunoSEQ multiplex PCR, and TCRdb kept only the in-frame ones, dropping some. That table is the source of V, J and clone size, and D and trimming were worked out from the DNA. The data hold 150,000 to 200,000 clones, with approximately 80% observed a single time. Seattle cases were enrolled at active infection and followed longitudinally. CDR1 and CDR2 (germline): GTSNPN, SVGIG (reference sequence). V lost 0 bases and J 7 bases, leaving 10 bases between the germline ends. CDR3 length: 13 amino acids.

The sequence derives from a woman aged 70-85 years with COVID-19, enrolled during active disease. Sample: peripheral blood. The chain employs TRBV30 and TRBJ1-5, with no clear D. The CDR3 reads CAWSVAGGQPQHF. DNA of the CDR3: TGTGCCTGGAGTGTAGCGGGCGGACAGCCCCAGCATTTT. Full variable domain (missing parts from reference TRBV30 and TRBJ1-5): SQTIHQWPATLVQPVGSPLSLECTVEGTSNPNLYWYRQAAGRGLQLLFYSVGIGQISSEVPQNLSASRPQDRQFILSSKKLLLSDSGFYLCAWSVAGGQPQHFGDGTRLSIL.